The TCR beta chain described here comes from a study of cytomegalovirus exposure and HLA in healthy donors. Overall study results and limits: When the data were analyzed later, several of the most significant clusters appeared to be linked to common viral pathogens.

Details on this clone: Its antigen is unidentified.

Trimming took off 4 bases at V and 0 bases at J, with 7 bases between the two ends. The CDR3 spans 14 residues. Germline CDR1 is MGHRA and CDR2 is YSYEKL. The PCR ran on 60 Vbeta and 13 Jbeta primers. In the authors' methods: Roughly 11 million shared chains were among some 80 million unique TCR beta chains counted in a later analysis. The protocol was immunoSEQ multiplex PCR, while the TCRdb copy is restricted to in-frame clones and leaves out a portion. V and J calls plus clone size are reproduced from that table; the DNA served to infer D and trimming. The data contain about 190,000 clones, almost 80% of them singletons.

The sample taken for sequencing was PBMCs. The TCR originated in a woman younger than 35 in good health and CMV-seronegative. This chain joins TRBV4-1 and TRBJ2-1; no definite D call. CDR3: CASSPPDSYNEQFF. In DNA, the CDR3 is TGCGCCAGCAGCCCCCCAGACTCCTACAATGAGCAGTTCTTC.